The 20 T cell receptor beta chains listed next were all sequenced from one sample in a study of T cell changes during pregnancy in multiple sclerosis. Sequenced by immunoSEQ multiplex PCR; TCRdb stores in-frame clones only, minus some. The profile shows under 55,000 clones, approximately 94% of them singletons. Sequenced here: CD4+ T cells from peripheral blood mononuclear cells, sampled in the third trimester of pregnancy. The receptor set was obtained from a female donor with multiple sclerosis, enrolled in a pregnancy study.

This chain links TRBV28 with TRBJ1-3; D is perhaps TRBD1 (6 bases). CDR1 MDHEN and CDR2 SYDVKM come from the germline V gene. The V and J ends lost 7 bases and 2 bases respectively, with 12 bases between them. The CDR3 spans 14 residues. CDR3 coding DNA: TGTGCCAGCAACCAGGGGATTGCTGGAAACACCATATATTTT. Translation: CASNQGIAGNTIYF.

The V call is TRBV29-1, the J call TRBJ1-1, with no clear D. Germline V gene sequence: CDR1 SQVTM, CDR2 ANQGSEA. CDR3 length: 12 amino acids. Trimming pared 5 bases from V and 8 bases from J, leaving 15 bases between. CDR3 DNA sequence: TGCAGCGTTTCTGAAGCCAGGTCGGAAGCTTTCTTT. Translated, it gives CSVSEARSEAFF.

This rearrangement joins TRBV7-2 to TRBJ2-1; D unresolved. V was shortened by 5 bases and J by 2 bases, with 13 bases between the two germline ends. There are 15 residues in the CDR3. Germline CDR1 is SGHTA and CDR2 is FQGNSA. CDR3 in DNA: TGTGCCAGCAGCCCTTCTACGCCGGCCTACAATGAGCAGTTCTTC. Amino acids: CASSPSTPAYNEQFF.

Here the CDR3 reads CASSTQGSDEQFF. CDR3 sequence (DNA): TGTGCCAGCAGCACACAGGGGTCCGATGAGCAGTTCTTC. The chain recombines TRBV7-3 with TRBJ2-1, with TRBD1 identical over 7 bases. The CDR3 extends over 13 amino acids. Germline V gives CDR1 SGHTA, CDR2 FQGTGA. J gave up 8 bases and V 5 bases, and 6 bases lay outside the gene matches.

This chain links TRBV6-5 with TRBJ2-7; TRBD2 aligns across 7 bases. Germline loops: CDR1 MNHEY, CDR2 SVGAGI. The V segment lost 2 bases and the J segment 5 bases; nucleotides outside the gene matches: 12. This CDR3 has 16 amino acids. The CDR3 region has the DNA TGTGCCAGCAGTTACAAAATGACGGGGGGACTCCACGAGCAGTACTTC. This translates into CASSYKMTGGLHEQYF.

The rearrangement joins TRBV7-9 to TRBJ1-1; D is possibly TRBD1 (6 bases). The germline V gene has CDR1 SEHNR and CDR2 FQNEAQ (reference sequence). V was cut by 3 bases and J by 8 bases, with 16 bases left in between. The CDR3 has 14 amino acids. The CDR3 reads CASSFGGFDREAFF. CDR3 bases: TGTGCCAGCAGCTTTGGGGGCTTTGACAGGGAAGCTTTCTTT.

The gene calls are TRBV7-3 and TRBJ1-6, with 10 bases fitting TRBD1. Losses at the gene ends were 5 bases for V and 9 bases for J; bases not matched to a gene: 4. CDR1 SGHTA and CDR2 FQGTGA come from the germline V gene. The CDR3 is 14 residues long. CDR3 coding DNA: TGTGCCAGCAGCAGCGGACAGGGGGGTTCACCCCTCCACTTT. Amino acid sequence: CASSSGQGGSPLHF.

The chain recombines TRBV29-1 with TRBJ1-1, with 9 bases identical to TRBD1. The J segment lost 0 bases and the V segment lost 7 bases, leaving 9 bases of the junction unmatched. The germline V gene has CDR1 SQVTM and CDR2 ANQGSEA. CDR3 length equals 15 residues. CDR3 sequence: CSAGGQGWMNTEAFF. CDR3 DNA: TGCAGCGCGGGGGGACAGGGATGGATGAACACTGAAGCTTTCTTT.

The chain links TRBV5-1 to TRBJ1-3, with unresolved D. This CDR3 region has 13 residues. V lost 0 bases, J lost 4 bases, and 5 bases lay in between. The V gene's germline CDR1 is SGHRS and CDR2 YFSETQ. The CDR3 loop is CASSLGGGNTIYF. For the CDR3, the DNA is TGCGCCAGCAGCTTGGGAGGAGGAAACACCATATATTTT. Complete variable domain (other parts from reference TRBV5-1 and TRBJ1-3): KAGVTQTPRYLIKTRGQQVTLSCSPISGHRSVSWYQQTPGQGLQFLFEYFSETQRNKGNFPGRFSGRQFSNSRSEMNVSTLELGDSALYLCASSLGGGNTIYFGEGSWLTVV.

This rearrangement joins TRBV7-2 to TRBJ2-3, with D tentatively TRBD1 (6 bases). CDR1 SGHTA and CDR2 FQGNSA come from the germline V gene. The CDR3 has 13 residues. Between the trimmed V and J ends, which lost 5 bases and 10 bases, there was a span of 16 bases. Written as DNA, the CDR3 is TGTGCCAGCAGCGACGCCCTCACAGGGCCGCAGTATTTT. This codes for CASSDALTGPQYF.

V gene TRBV4-1 combines with J gene TRBJ1-2, with D possibly TRBD1 on 6 matching bases. With 0 bases removed from V and 4 bases from J, the gap between germline ends came to 12 bases. The CDR3 has 15 residues. Germline V gene data show CDR1 as MGHRA and CDR2 as YSYEKL. The CDR3 nucleotides read TGCGCCAGCAGCCAAGATGTGGGGGCCGGCTATGGCTACACCTTC. Translation gives CASSQDVGAGYGYTF.

V usage is TRBV7-9 and J usage is TRBJ1-1; 7 bases fit TRBD1. Germline V gives CDR1 SEHNR, CDR2 FQNEAQ (reference sequence). The V segment lost 4 bases and the J segment 1 base; nucleotides outside the gene matches: 3. The CDR3 runs to 14 residues. CDR3 region: CASSSRTGNTEAFF. The CDR3 DNA sequence: TGTGCCAGCAGCTCCCGGACAGGGAACACTGAAGCTTTCTTT.

This rearrangement joins TRBV9 to TRBJ2-5, with no clear D. Trimming removed 4 bases from V and 2 bases from J, with 9 bases in between. This CDR3 region has 13 residues. Per the germline V gene, CDR1 is SGDLS and CDR2 is YYNGEE. The DNA of the CDR3 is TGTGCCAGCAGCCCACATTCTCAAGAGACCCAGTACTTC. It yields the protein CASSPHSQETQYF.

The chain has TRBV6-5 and TRBJ2-1; TRBD2 matches at 8 bases. V shed 6 bases, J shed 6 bases, and the junction held 4 bases outside the gene matches. The CDR3 totals 13 residues. Germline CDR1 is MNHEY and CDR2 is SVGAGI. The CDR3 nucleotides are TGTGCCAGCAGATCTGGGACTAGCAATGAGCAGTTCTTC. Its translation is CASRSGTSNEQFF.

The V gene is TRBV5-6, the J gene TRBJ2-6, with D tentatively TRBD2 (6 bases). Germline V gene data show CDR1 as SGHDT and CDR2 as YYEEEE. Trimming took 5 bases from V and 0 from J, leaving 15 bases between them. The CDR3 runs 17 residues. The DNA of the CDR3 is TGTGCCAGCAGGCAGGGACTCTTCCGCTCTGGGGCCAACGTCCTGACTTTC. It codes for CASRQGLFRSGANVLTF.

The chain couples TRBV12-5 to TRBJ1-1; D possibly corresponds to TRBD1 (6 bases). Germline CDR1 is LGHNT and CDR2 is FRNRAP. The ends were cut back, 1 base at V and 5 bases at J, with 11 bases in the middle. There are 14 residues in the CDR3. The CDR3 protein is CASGLEGVRTEAFF. In nucleotides, the CDR3 is TGTGCTAGTGGTTTGGAGGGGGTTCGAACTGAAGCTTTCTTT.

CDR3 sequence: CASSTFGRAGTSGRVNNEQFF. The CDR3 DNA follows: TGTGCCAGCAGTACCTTTGGCCGAGCCGGGACTAGCGGGAGGGTAAACAATGAGCAGTTCTTC. V usage is TRBV28 and J usage is TRBJ2-1, with 16 bases fitting TRBD2. The trim removed 5 bases at V and 5 bases at J, leaving 18 bases unmatched. CDR1 is MDHEN, CDR2 SYDVKM, per germline. The CDR3 is 21 amino acids.

This chain uses TRBV5-6 with TRBJ2-3, with a possible D match to TRBD1 (6 bases). V was cut by 3 bases and J by 2 bases, with 22 bases left in between. The CDR3 contains 18 residues. Germline assignment: CDR1 SGHDT and CDR2 YYEEEE. The CDR3 region has the DNA TGTGCCAGCAGCTACCGGACAGTCCGAAGAGGGAACACAGATACGCAGTATTTT. Translating gives CASSYRTVRRGNTDTQYF.

This clone was seen only once. The gene calls are TRBV5-4 and TRBJ2-5; 8 nucleotides align to TRBD2. CDR3 length: 16 amino acids. CDR1 is SGHNT, CDR2 YYREEE, per germline (reference sequence). With V trimmed by 2 bases and J by 2 bases, 8 bases remained unmatched. The chain's CDR3 is CASSFGGLAGQETQYF. In DNA form, the CDR3 reads TGTGCCAGCAGCTTCGGCGGCCTAGCGGGTCAAGAGACCCAGTACTTC. The variable domain in full, with the rest retrieved from reference TRBV5-4 and TRBJ2-5, is ETGVTQSPTHLIKTRGQQVTLRCSSQSGHNTVSWYQQALGQGPQFIFQYYREEENGRGNFPPRFSGLQFPNYSSELNVNALELDDSALYLCASSFGGLAGQETQYFGPGTRLLVL.

Points on this clone: At one boundary the junction diverges from the germline segment, which might be a read error. The chain links TRBV15 to TRBJ2-1; 7 bases are shared with TRBD1. Per the germline V gene, CDR1 is LNHNV and CDR2 is YYDKDF (reference sequence). This CDR3 has 17 residues. CDR3 region: CATSRDRWQGVYNEQFF. In nucleotides, the CDR3 is TGTGCCACCAGTAGAGATCGTTGGCAGGGGGTTTACAATGAGCAGTTCTTC.